This T cell receptor beta chain was sequenced during a study of tumor-infiltrating lymphocytes in primary liver carcinoma. For blood RNA, unsorted whole blood served as the source, and germline DNA was extracted too. Using a constant-region primer together with ProtoScript II reverse transcriptase, TCR beta cDNA was made from about 500 ng of total RNA. A slightly modified ARM-PCR protocol with three nested multiplex PCR rounds produced these TCR beta libraries. Via MiXCR, TCRdb re-called the multiplex PCR reads, giving one row per CDR3 protein. The table shows some 180,000 distinct CDR3 sequences, with about 60% occurring only once. This clonotype was sampled from a man aged 40-50 years with primary liver carcinoma and hepatitis B virus infection. Sequenced: peripheral blood.

CDR3 protein: CASSQDTSGRIGDNEQFF. CDR3 nucleotide sequence: TGTGCCAGCAGCCAAGATACTAGCGGGAGGATTGGGGACAATGAGCAGTTCTTC. The J gene is TRBJ2-1, the V gene TRBV4-2; 12 positions match TRBD2. CDR3 length equals 18 residues. With V trimmed by 0 bases and J by 5 bases, 8 bases remained unmatched. CDR1 and CDR2 from the germline V gene are LGHNA and YNFKEQ.